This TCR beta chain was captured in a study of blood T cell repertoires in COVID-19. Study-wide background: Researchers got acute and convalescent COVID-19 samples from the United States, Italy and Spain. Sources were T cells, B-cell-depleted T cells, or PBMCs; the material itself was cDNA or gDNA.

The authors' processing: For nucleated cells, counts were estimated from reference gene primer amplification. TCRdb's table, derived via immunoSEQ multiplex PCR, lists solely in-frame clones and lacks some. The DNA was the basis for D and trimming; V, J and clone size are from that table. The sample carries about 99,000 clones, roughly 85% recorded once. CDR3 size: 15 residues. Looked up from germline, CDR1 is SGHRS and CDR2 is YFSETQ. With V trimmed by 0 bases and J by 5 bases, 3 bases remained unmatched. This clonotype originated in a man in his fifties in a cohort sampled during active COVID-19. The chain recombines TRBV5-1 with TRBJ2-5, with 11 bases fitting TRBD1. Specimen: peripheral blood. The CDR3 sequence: CASSLGTGGRETQYF. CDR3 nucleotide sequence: TGCGCCAGCAGCTTGGGGACAGGGGGCAGGGAGACCCAGTACTTC.